These T cell receptor beta chains were read from a single sample in a study of CD8+CD57+ T cells in acquired aplastic anemia. MiXCR, run by TCRdb on the reads, gives a single entry per CDR3 protein. This table has about 190,000 distinct CDR3 sequences, roughly half appearing once. Specimen: sorted CD4+, CD8+, or CD8+CD57+ T cells (not recorded which) from PBMCs. Every receptor here comes from a human donor in good health, serving as a control. Each CDR3 is given with its conserved first and last residue. D genes are given only for firm matches. A row's size may be missing; if present it is once, few, many or a size class.

clone_size: .; d_call: .; v_call: TRBV12-3/TRBV12-4; j_call: TRBJ1-2; cdr3_nt: TGTGCCAGCAGTTTAGTCCAAAACTATGGCTACACCTTC; cdr3_aa: CASSLVQNYGYTF
clone_size: few; d_call: .; v_call: TRBV7-3; j_call: TRBJ2-2; cdr3_nt: TGTGCCAGCGCGGGCGGGGAGCTGTTTTTT; cdr3_aa: CASAGGELFF
clone_size: few; d_call: .; v_call: TRBV20-1; j_call: TRBJ2-5; cdr3_nt: TGCAGTGCTAGAGATAGGCTCCTCGGAGAGACCCAGTACTTC; cdr3_aa: CSARDRLLGETQYF
clone_size: many; d_call: .; v_call: TRBV6-5; j_call: TRBJ2-7; cdr3_nt: TGTGCCAGCAGTTACTCGAGGGGGAGCTCCTACGAGCAGTACTTC; cdr3_aa: CASSYSRGSSYEQYF
clone_size: .; d_call: .; v_call: TRBV20-1; j_call: TRBJ1-5; cdr3_nt: TGCAGTGCTAGGGAGAGGGGAGGCTTTAATCAGCCCCAGCATTTT; cdr3_aa: CSARERGGFNQPQHF
clone_size: many; d_call: .; v_call: TRBV3-1; j_call: TRBJ1-6; cdr3_nt: TGTGCCAGCAGCCAAGCAGAAGTTTCTTCACCCCTCCACTTT; cdr3_aa: CASSQAEVSSPLHF
clone_size: many; d_call: .; v_call: TRBV4-1; j_call: TRBJ1-1; cdr3_nt: TGCGCCAGCAGCCAGCCCACAGGGAGTCGGCCCGCGAACACTGAAGCTTTCTTT; cdr3_aa: CASSQPTGSRPANTEAFF
clone_size: many; d_call: .; v_call: TRBV5-1; j_call: TRBJ2-6; cdr3_nt: TGCGCCAGCAGCCCGCCACCGGGGACAAGCTCTGGGGCCAACGTCCTGACTTTC; cdr3_aa: CASSPPPGTSSGANVLTF
clone_size: many; d_call: .; v_call: TRBV9; j_call: TRBJ2-1; cdr3_nt: TGTGCCAGCAGCGTAGGAAACAATGAGCAGTTCTTC; cdr3_aa: CASSVGNNEQFF
clone_size: .; d_call: .; v_call: TRBV25-1; j_call: TRBJ1-1; cdr3_nt: TGTGCCAGCAGTGAATACGCGGGGGCCAACGGAGAAGCTTTCTTT; cdr3_aa: CASSEYAGANGEAFF
clone_size: .; d_call: .; v_call: TRBV25-1; j_call: TRBJ2-7; cdr3_nt: TGTGCCAGCTCACCCATGGCGGGGAGCTCCTACGAGCAGTACTTC; cdr3_aa: CASSPMAGSSYEQYF
clone_size: many; d_call: .; v_call: TRBV4-2; j_call: TRBJ1-3; cdr3_nt: TGTGCCAGCAGCCAAGCCCAGGGAGAGGGAAACACCATATATTTT; cdr3_aa: CASSQAQGEGNTIYF
clone_size: .; d_call: TRBD1; v_call: TRBV20-1; j_call: TRBJ2-5; cdr3_nt: TGCAGTGCTATTGACGGACAGGGAACTCCATGGGGGGAGGCCCAGTACTTC; cdr3_aa: CSAIDGQGTPWGEAQYF
clone_size: few; d_call: .; v_call: TRBV2; j_call: TRBJ2-7; cdr3_nt: TGTGCCAGCAAAGTCTACGAGCAGTACTTT; cdr3_aa: CASKVYEQYF
clone_size: few; d_call: .; v_call: TRBV2; j_call: TRBJ1-6; cdr3_nt: TGTGCCAGCAGACCTGACAGCGGAGGGGTTTCACTCCTCCGCTTT; cdr3_aa: CASRPDSGGVSLLRF
clone_size: .; d_call: .; v_call: TRBV2; j_call: TRBJ1-6; cdr3_nt: TGTGCCAGCACCCTGGGTCCTCAACTCCACTTT; cdr3_aa: CASTLGPQLHF
clone_size: .; d_call: .; v_call: TRBV6-5; j_call: TRBJ1-4; cdr3_nt: TGTGCCAGCAGGGACCTGCCTGCGCCAGCTACAACTAATGAAAAACTGTTTTTT; cdr3_aa: CASRDLPAPATTNEKLFF
clone_size: few; d_call: .; v_call: TRBV9; j_call: TRBJ1-3; cdr3_nt: TGTGCCAGCAGCGTCGGTCCCTCTGGAAACACCATATATTTT; cdr3_aa: CASSVGPSGNTIYF
clone_size: .; d_call: .; v_call: TRBV15; j_call: TRBJ2-3; cdr3_nt: TGTGCCACCAGCAAAGCCACAGATACGCAGTATTTT; cdr3_aa: CATSKATDTQYF
clone_size: many; d_call: .; v_call: TRBV12-3/TRBV12-4; j_call: TRBJ1-5; cdr3_nt: TGTGCCAGCAATTTTGTGGCTGGGAATCAGCCCCAGCATTTT; cdr3_aa: CASNFVAGNQPQHF
clone_size: .; d_call: .; v_call: TRBV7-8; j_call: TRBJ1-1; cdr3_nt: TGTGCCAGCAGGGGCAGGGGTTTGTCGAACACTGAAGCTTTCTTT; cdr3_aa: CASRGRGLSNTEAFF
clone_size: .; d_call: TRBD1; v_call: TRBV24-1; j_call: TRBJ1-4; cdr3_nt: TGTGCCACCATTTTACTTGGGGACAGGGGGCAAGAAGAAAAACTGTTTTTT; cdr3_aa: CATILLGDRGQEEKLFF